A single sample is the source of the 24 T cell receptor beta chains below, sequenced in a study of CD8 T cells in Susac syndrome. Random hexamers primed reverse transcription of roughly 0.5 to 1 ug RNA. TCRdb re-called the immunoSEQ multiplex PCR reads through MiXCR, storing one row per CDR3 protein. The sample includes approximately 180,000 distinct CDR3 sequences, 90% to 96% of them seen just once. Input material: CD4+ T cells from PBMCs. The source of these receptors is a human donor with multiple sclerosis.

The rearrangement joins TRBV3-1 to TRBJ1-6; 9 positions agree with TRBD1. The CDR3 is 15 amino acids. The germline gives CDR1 LGHDT, CDR2 YNNKEL (reference sequence). Unmatched junction bases numbered 12, after V lost 10 bases and J lost 8 bases. In DNA, the CDR3 is TGTGCCACCGGTAGGACAGGGGTTGGGGATTCACCCCTCCACTTT. Translating it yields CATGRTGVGDSPLHF.

This chain links TRBV7-9 with TRBJ2-7; TRBD1 aligns across 7 bases. With 5 bases clipped from V and 2 bases from J, the junction kept 3 bases outside the gene matches. The CDR3 is made up of 13 amino acids. Germline CDR1 reads SEHNR; CDR2 reads FQNEAQ (reference sequence). DNA for the CDR3: TGTGCCAGCAGCCCACAGGGGCCCTACGAGCAGTACTTC. It is translated as CASSPQGPYEQYF.

The gene calls are TRBV5-4 and TRBJ1-1; no clear D. V was trimmed by 5 bases and J by 1 base, leaving 15 bases between them. The CDR3 contains 15 residues. CDR1 and CDR2 from the germline V gene are SGHNT and YYREEE (reference sequence). CDR3 nucleotide sequence: TGTGCCAGCAGTCAGGCAGCAGGCCAGAACACTGAAGCTTTCTTT. Translated, it gives CASSQAAGQNTEAFF.

The chain carries TRBV9 and TRBJ2-5; D may be TRBD1 (5 bases). V was shortened by 0 bases and J by 5 bases, with 11 bases between the two germline ends. Germline-derived CDR1 and CDR2 are SGDLS and YYNGEE. The CDR3 is made up of 14 amino acids. DNA for the CDR3: TGTGCCAGCAGCGTAGACTATGGGGCTGAGACCCAGTACTTC. Its translation is CASSVDYGAETQYF.

The chain combines TRBV20-1 with TRBJ1-5; perhaps TRBD1 as D (6 bases). V shed 5 bases and J shed 7 bases, with 12 bases lying between them. The CDR3 totals 12 residues. CDR1 DFQATT and CDR2 SNEGSKA come from the germline V gene (reference sequence). Written as DNA, the CDR3 is TGCAGTGCTGTACAGGGCGGGCAGCCCCAGCATTTT. Protein: CSAVQGGQPQHF.

J is TRBJ2-3 and V is TRBV6-1, with D possibly called TRBD1 or TRBD2 (5 bases each). The CDR3 covers 18 residues. V shed 6 bases and J shed 4 bases, with 26 bases lying between them. Germline CDR1 reads MNHNS; CDR2 reads SASEGT. The CDR3 DNA follows: TGTGCCAGCAGCCTCCGGGGTGCGCCCGGAGTAGGGGCAGATACGCAGTATTTT. Its protein product is CASSLRGAPGVGADTQYF.

The genes are TRBV5-4 and TRBJ2-1; the D gene is possibly TRBD2 (5 bases). Germline CDR1 reads SGHNT; CDR2 reads YYREEE (reference sequence). V was trimmed by 4 bases and J by 9 bases, leaving 17 bases between them. The CDR3 runs 14 residues. CDR3 in DNA: TGTGCCAGCAGCCTTCCTAGACGGGATCCTGAGCAGTTCTTC. Encoded protein: CASSLPRRDPEQFF.

The rearrangement joins TRBV11-3 to TRBJ1-3; D unresolved. The CDR3 totals 14 residues. Germline CDR1 SGHNT, CDR2 YENEEA. V was pared by 4 bases and J by 0 bases, with 7 bases between. CDR3 sequence reads: CASSSRFSGNTIYF. DNA for the CDR3: TGTGCCAGCAGCTCGAGATTCTCTGGAAACACCATATATTTT.

The rearrangement links TRBV5-1 to TRBJ1-1, with D tentatively TRBD1 (5 bases). Germline V gives CDR1 SGHRS, CDR2 YFSETQ. The CDR3 covers 16 residues. V dropped 0 bases and J dropped 5 bases, with 17 bases sitting between them. This CDR3 is CASSLGGARFGTEAFF. For the CDR3, the DNA is TGCGCCAGCAGCTTGGGAGGGGCTCGATTTGGGACTGAAGCTTTCTTT.

This chain joins TRBV27 and TRBJ1-2; D is unclear. The germline V and J ends were trimmed by 6 bases and 6 bases, with 14 bases remaining between them. There are 13 residues in the CDR3. Germline CDR1 and CDR2: MNHEY and SMNVEV (reference sequence). For the CDR3, the DNA is TGTGCCAGCAGCCAAGGCAGGATTCATGGCTACACCTTC. The encoded protein is CASSQGRIHGYTF.

This chain links TRBV29-1 with TRBJ2-7; TRBD1 aligns across 7 bases. The germline gives CDR1 SQVTM, CDR2 ANQGSEA. J gave up 6 bases and V 7 bases, and 6 bases lay outside the gene matches. The CDR3 length is 11 residues. CDR3 sequence (DNA): TGCAGCGCCCTAACAGGGGCCGAGCAGTACTTC. Its translation: CSALTGAEQYF.

The rearrangement uses TRBV5-6 and TRBJ2-7, with TRBD2 identical over 9 bases. Germline values: CDR1 SGHDT, CDR2 YYEEEE. V was clipped by 1 base and J by 0 bases; unmatched bases: 5. The CDR3 sequence is 16 residues long. DNA of the CDR3: TGTGCCAGCAGCTTGTGGGCAGCGGGGGGCTCCTACGAGCAGTACTTC. This translates into CASSLWAAGGSYEQYF.

This clonotype appeared a single time. The chain combines TRBV20-1 with TRBJ2-5; D might be TRBD2 (6 bases). V shed 5 bases and J shed 2 bases, with 9 bases lying between them. Germline assignment: CDR1 DFQATT and CDR2 SNEGSKA (reference sequence). The CDR3 consists of 12 residues. CDR3 nucleotide sequence: TGCAGTGCTCGAGGAGGGCAAGAGACCCAGTACTTC. Translating gives CSARGGQETQYF.

The chain has TRBV6-6 and TRBJ1-5; D gene unclear. From germline, CDR1 is MNHNY and CDR2 SVGAGI (reference sequence). The V and J ends lost 2 bases and 3 bases respectively, with 11 bases between them. The CDR3 loop spans 15 amino acids. The CDR3 region has the DNA TGTGCCAGCAGTTACAGGGATGGGGACAATCAGCCCCAGCATTTT. Translated, it gives CASSYRDGDNQPQHF.

The V call is TRBV4-3, the J call TRBJ1-5, with D possibly being TRBD1 (6 bases). The length of the CDR3 is 13 residues. V lost 0 bases, J lost 12 bases, and 12 bases lay in between. Germline V lookup: CDR1 LGHNA, CDR2 YSLEER. For the CDR3, the DNA is TGCGCCAGCAGCCAAGATCTCCGGGACATCCAGCATTTT. As protein: CASSQDLRDIQHF.

This clonotype has just a few counts. This chain joins TRBV20-1 and TRBJ2-7, with 15 nucleotides matching TRBD2. J was trimmed by 2 bases and V by 5 bases; bases with no gene match: 7. Germline V gene lookup returns CDR1 DFQATT and CDR2 SNEGSKA (reference sequence). There are 16 residues in the CDR3. CDR3 in DNA: TGCAGTGCTCCCGGGACTAGCGGGGGGTCGACCTACGAGCAGTACTTC. Encoded protein: CSAPGTSGGSTYEQYF.

The chain is built from TRBV10-3 and TRBJ1-5, with D unresolved. From germline, CDR1 is ENHRY and CDR2 SYGVKD. Trimming took off 6 bases at V and 1 base at J, with 10 bases between the two ends. This CDR3 contains 14 residues. As DNA, the CDR3 is TGTGCCATCAGGGCGGCGGGGAGCAATCAGCCCCAGCATTTT. Its translation is CAIRAAGSNQPQHF.

The CDR3 sequence is CASSLGYDYGYTF. The CDR3 DNA is TGCGCCAGCAGCTTGGGTTATGACTATGGCTACACCTTC. The chain uses TRBV5-1 and TRBJ1-2, with D uncertain. Germline assignment: CDR1 SGHRS and CDR2 YFSETQ. This CDR3 comprises 13 residues. Trimming removed 0 bases at V and 3 bases at J, with 6 bases between.

The chain combines TRBV5-6 with TRBJ2-7, with D uncertain. Trimming removed 0 bases from V and 0 bases from J, with 7 bases in between. There are 14 residues in the CDR3. Germline CDR1 SGHDT, CDR2 YYEEEE. CDR3 bases: TGTGCCAGCAGCTTGGTTCGATACTCCTACGAGCAGTACTTC. Translating gives CASSLVRYSYEQYF.

The chain links TRBV12-3 or TRBV12-4 to TRBJ1-1; possible D gene TRBD1, 5 bases. CDR3 size: 14 residues. V lost 5 bases and J lost 1, with 11 bases in between. The CDR3 protein is CASSRGLTNTEAFF. As DNA, the CDR3 is TGTGCCAGCAGTCGGGGACTGACGAACACTGAAGCTTTCTTT.

The V gene is TRBV3-1, the J gene TRBJ2-5; possible D gene TRBD2, 6 bases. The V and J ends lost 5 bases and 7 bases respectively, with 14 bases between them. Germline assignment: CDR1 LGHDT and CDR2 YNNKEL (reference sequence). This CDR3 has 13 residues. The CDR3 sequence is CASSWRDSGTQYF. DNA of the CDR3: TGTGCCAGCAGCTGGAGGGACTCCGGGACCCAGTACTTC.

The V gene is TRBV3-1, the J gene TRBJ2-1, with D uncertain. Trimming took off 1 base at V and 8 bases at J, with 6 bases between the two ends. The CDR3 consists of 12 residues. Germline-derived CDR1 and CDR2 are LGHDT and YNNKEL (reference sequence). DNA for the CDR3: TGTGCCAGCAGCCAAGTCGGCCATGAGCAGTTCTTC. Its protein is CASSQVGHEQFF.

This clonotype came up once. The V and J genes are TRBV20-1 and TRBJ2-5; a possible D gene is TRBD2 (7 bases). This CDR3 spans 16 amino acids. Trimming left V 3 bases short and J 3 bases short, with 20 bases between. The V gene's germline CDR1 is DFQATT and CDR2 SNEGSKA (reference sequence). DNA of the CDR3: TGCAGTGCTAGTATCGTCTGGGGGGGCGACGAAGAGACCCAGTACTTC. It codes for CSASIVWGGDEETQYF.

The genes are TRBV5-4 and TRBJ2-2, with D possibly TRBD1 on 6 matching bases. This CDR3 has 15 residues. Germline V CDR1 and CDR2: SGHNT, YYREEE (reference sequence). Trimming shortened V by 4 bases and J by 5 bases, and 15 bases separated the two germline ends. The CDR3 region has the DNA TGTGCCAGCAGCCGACGGCAGGGGAGTACCGGGGAGCTGTTTTTT. Protein: CASSRRQGSTGELFF.